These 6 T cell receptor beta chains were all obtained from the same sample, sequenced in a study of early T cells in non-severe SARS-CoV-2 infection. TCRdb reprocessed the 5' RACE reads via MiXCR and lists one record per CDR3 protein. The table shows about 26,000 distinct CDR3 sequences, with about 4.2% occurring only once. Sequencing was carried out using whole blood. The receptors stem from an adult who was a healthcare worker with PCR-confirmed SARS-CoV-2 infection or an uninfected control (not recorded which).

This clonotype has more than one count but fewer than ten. CDR3 protein: CASSGDGELFF. DNA of the CDR3: TGCGCCAGCAGTGGCGACGGGGAGCTGTTTTTT. This chain links TRBV5-1 with TRBJ2-2, with unresolved D. Trimming shortened V by 5 bases and J by 7 bases, and 6 bases separated the two germline ends. Germline lookup yields CDR1 SGHRS and CDR2 YFSETQ. This CDR3 comprises 11 residues.

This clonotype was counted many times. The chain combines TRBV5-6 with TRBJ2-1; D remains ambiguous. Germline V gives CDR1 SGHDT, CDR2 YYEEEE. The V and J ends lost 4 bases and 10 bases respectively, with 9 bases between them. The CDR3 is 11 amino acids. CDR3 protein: CASSGVLEQFF. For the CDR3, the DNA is TGTGCCAGCAGCGGCGTTTTGGAGCAGTTCTTC. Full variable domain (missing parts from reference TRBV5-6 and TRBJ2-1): DAGVTQSPTHLIKTRGQQVTLRCSPKSGHDTVSWYQQALGQGPQFIFQYYEEEERQRGNFPDRFSGHQFPNYSSELNVNALLLGDSALYLCASSGVLEQFFGPGTRLTVL.

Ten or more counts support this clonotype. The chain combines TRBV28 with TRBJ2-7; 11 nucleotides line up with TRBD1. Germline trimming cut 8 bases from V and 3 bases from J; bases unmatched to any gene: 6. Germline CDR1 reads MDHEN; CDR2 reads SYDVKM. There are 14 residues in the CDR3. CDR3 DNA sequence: TGTGCCAGCGAAACCGGGACAGGGGGCTACGAGCAGTACTTC. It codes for CASETGTGGYEQYF.

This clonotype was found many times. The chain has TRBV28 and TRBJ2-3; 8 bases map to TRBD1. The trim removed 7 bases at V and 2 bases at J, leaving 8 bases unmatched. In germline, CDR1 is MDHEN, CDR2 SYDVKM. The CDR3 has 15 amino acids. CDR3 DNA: TGTGCCAGCACAACCGGGACAGGTGCCACAGATACGCAGTATTTT. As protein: CASTTGTGATDTQYF.

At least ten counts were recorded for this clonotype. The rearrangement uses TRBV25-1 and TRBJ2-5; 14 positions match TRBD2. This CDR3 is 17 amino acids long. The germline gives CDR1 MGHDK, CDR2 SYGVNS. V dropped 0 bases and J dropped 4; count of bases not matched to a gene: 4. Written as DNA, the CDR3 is TGTGCCAGCAGTGAATACGGAGGACTAGCGGGAGGAGAGACCCAGTACTTC. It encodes CASSEYGGLAGGETQYF.

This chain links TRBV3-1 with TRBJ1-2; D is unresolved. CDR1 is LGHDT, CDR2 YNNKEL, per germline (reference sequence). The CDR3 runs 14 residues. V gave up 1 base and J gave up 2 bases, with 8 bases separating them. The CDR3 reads CASSQVAPNYGYTF. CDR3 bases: TGTGCCAGCAGCCAAGTGGCACCCAACTATGGCTACACCTTC.